This T cell receptor beta chain was found in a study of OX40 agonist ivuxolimab in advanced cancers. Assay: immunoSEQ multiplex PCR; the TCRdb copy retains only in-frame clones and omits some. The table shows 70,000 or so clones, with 85% to 90% occurring only once. Specimen: CD4+ or CD8+ T cells sorted from blood, collected in a trial of the OX40 agonist ivuxolimab. This clonotype originated in an adult with an advanced solid tumor such as melanoma, head and neck, liver or kidney cancer.

As DNA, the CDR3 is TGCGCCAGCAGCCAAGATTATTTACAGGGGGCTTACGAGCAGTACTTC. Translating gives CASSQDYLQGAYEQYF. The chain links TRBV4-1 to TRBJ2-7; 9 bases are a match to TRBD1. The ends lost 0 bases at V and 4 bases at J; junction bases unmatched: 7. Per the germline V gene, CDR1 is MGHRA and CDR2 is YSYEKL. CDR3 length: 16 amino acids.